This entry is about one T cell receptor beta chain. The entry originates in a study of T cell changes during pregnancy in multiple sclerosis. The method was immunoSEQ multiplex PCR; TCRdb's version includes in-frame clones alone and lacks a portion of them. This sample has about 79,000 clones, with 80% to 95% found just once. The sample was CD4+ T cells from peripheral blood mononuclear cells, taken in the second trimester of pregnancy. This TCR came from a female donor with multiple sclerosis, enrolled in a pregnancy study.

The CDR3 here is CASSYAYAGGSDTQYF. The CDR3 DNA reads TGTGCCAGCAGTTACGCTTATGCGGGAGGGTCAGATACGCAGTATTTT. J is TRBJ2-3 and V is TRBV6-5; TRBD2 matches 9 bases. Trimming took 2 bases from V and 4 from J; bases not matched to a gene: 7. The CDR3 runs to 16 residues. The germline gives CDR1 MNHEY, CDR2 SVGAGI.